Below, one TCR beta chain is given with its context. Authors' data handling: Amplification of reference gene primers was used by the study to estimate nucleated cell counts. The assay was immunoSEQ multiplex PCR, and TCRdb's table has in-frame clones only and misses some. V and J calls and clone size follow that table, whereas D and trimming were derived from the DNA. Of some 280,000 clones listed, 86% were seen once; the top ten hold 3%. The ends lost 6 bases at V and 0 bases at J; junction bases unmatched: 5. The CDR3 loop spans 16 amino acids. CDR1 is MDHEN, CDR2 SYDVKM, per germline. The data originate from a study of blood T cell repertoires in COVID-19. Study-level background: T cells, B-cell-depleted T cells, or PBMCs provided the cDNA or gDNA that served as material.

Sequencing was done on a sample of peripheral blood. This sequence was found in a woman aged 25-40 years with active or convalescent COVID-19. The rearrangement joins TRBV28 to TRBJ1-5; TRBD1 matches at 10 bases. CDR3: CASRKGQGFSNQPQHF. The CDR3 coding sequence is TGTGCCAGCAGGAAGGGACAGGGGTTTAGCAATCAGCCCCAGCATTTT.